This T cell receptor (beta chain) derives from a study of T cells in Graves' hyperthyroidism and ophthalmopathy (dated by TCRdb to about 2019). In the study overall: Peripheral blood was sampled at the time of initial diagnosis, prior to any treatment. TCR V-J signatures able to tell the groups apart were searched for in a discovery cohort of 100 patients, of whom 43 had Graves' ophthalmopathy and about 60 had stable Graves' hyperthyroidism. For training and testing, the 100 or so patients in the discovery cohort were randomly divided in a 7:3 ratio. Prospective prediction of ophthalmopathy was tested in an independent validation cohort consisting of 18 hyperthyroidism patients and more than 15 patients who later progressed to ophthalmopathy. Following sampling, methimazole starting at 30 mg daily was given to hyperthyroidism patients, and high-dose intravenous methylprednisolone was given to ophthalmopathy patients. The paper describes TCR Vbeta CDR3 sequencing of around 140 peripheral blood samples, made up of approximately 40 ophthalmopathy patients, around 78 hyperthyroidism patients and approximately 17 progressor patients. In addition, the study compared T-cell repertoires in thyroid tissue and in blood from several Graves' hyperthyroidism patients.

Spanning cysteine to phenylalanine, the CDR3 consists of 15 amino acids. The CDR3 DNA has 45 bases and is translated from base 1. CDR1 and CDR2 are drawn from the germline V gene: SGHTA, FQGTGA. At the junction V is shortened by 7 bases and J by 0 bases, with 13 bases in between. The TCR beta CDR3 regions were amplified from RNA transcripts. A first-round RT-PCR of the TCR CDR3 used the HTBI primer set with the Qiagen OneStep RT-PCR kit. Libraries were constructed in a second round of multiplex PCR, after which size selection and purification were carried out. The libraries were sequenced on an Illumina HiSeq2000 using paired-end 100 bp reads. The published analysis was carried out like this. SOAPnuke was used to process the raw data, with reads discarded if the reads contained adapters or uncalled bases, had a mean Phred below 15, or lacked an exact constant-primer or identifier match. COPE v1.2.5 was used to merge the high-quality paired reads, and each unique nucleotide sequence was defined as a clonotype. MiTCR v1.1 was used to align clonotypes to the IMGT TRBV, TRBD and TRBJ reference segments. The analysis was restricted to V-J combinations with a frequency above 0.0001, which together covered 99% to 99.2% of the repertoires. A TCS score was defined as the ratio of F50 (clonal expansion) to E x V (chaos), with BLOSUM62-based TCRdist applied between CDR3 peptides within each V-J. Welch's t-statistics and random forest reduced 514 V-J features to 13, which were used in a naive Bayes classifier (R e1071). TCRdb passed the public sequencing reads through fastp at Q25 and MiXCR, retaining productive beta sequences. Merged by CDR3 protein, the rows form single entries marked with the most common genes and DNA. The V and J calls, along with clone size, are taken from TCRdb and not from the paper's own processing. This sample gives about 270,000 distinct CDR3 sequences in total; 13% to 15% of them show up just once. Together, the top ten hold 30% to 35% of the sample.

Overall study results and their limits: During validation, the model predicted progression to ophthalmopathy a median of roughly 7.1 months ahead of onset, with approximately 71% sensitivity and around 73% specificity. No statistical method was used to set the sample size in advance, and investigators knew the group allocation. In cross-validation, a model built on a 13 V-J signature told ophthalmopathy apart from stable hyperthyroidism with about 90% sensitivity and roughly 81% specificity, and in testing the same model reached 80%/75%. Blood samples also contained most of the expanded thyroid clonotypes (frequency above 0.001), which suggests that blood repertoires may reflect thyroid immune responses.

Hyperthyroidism patients were newly diagnosed, with disease duration under 2 months, and aged 18 to 65 years. The study excluded patients with uncontrolled infections, other autoimmune diseases, pregnancy or lactation. Diagnoses were established on the basis of clinical symptoms, serum thyroxine and TRAb, thyroid ultrasound, and orbital computed tomography. For progressor patients, blood was drawn at the first diagnosis of hyperthyroidism, before any ophthalmopathy symptoms had appeared. PBMCs were separated from approximately 9.9 ml of fresh peripheral blood using Ficoll-Paque density gradient centrifugation. Progressor patients were first diagnosed with Graves' hyperthyroidism and then developed ophthalmopathy during follow-up. Total RNA was extracted with Trizol reagent, and quality was checked on an Agilent 2100 Bioanalyzer. As to this clonotype: What this receptor recognizes is not known. No much larger clone is present one base from it, and per-base qualities are unavailable.

Sequenced material: blood. The sequence came from a woman aged 45-65 years with Graves' hyperthyroidism that later progressed to Graves' ophthalmopathy. Recombination joined TRBV7-3 with TRBJ1-3; D gene: possibly TRBD1, on 5 matching bases. The base sequence is TGTGCCAGCACCCGGGACGGAACCTCTGGAAACACCATATATTTT. Its protein reads: CASTRDGTSGNTIYF. This CDR3, with the reference TRBV7-3 and TRBJ1-3 proteins standing in past its ends, gives the full variable domain GAGVSQTPSNKVTEKGKYVELRCDPISGHTALYWYRQSLGQGPEFLIYFQGTGAADDSGLPNDRFFAVRPEGSVSTLKIQRTERGDSAVYLCASTRDGTSGNTIYFGEGSWLTVV.